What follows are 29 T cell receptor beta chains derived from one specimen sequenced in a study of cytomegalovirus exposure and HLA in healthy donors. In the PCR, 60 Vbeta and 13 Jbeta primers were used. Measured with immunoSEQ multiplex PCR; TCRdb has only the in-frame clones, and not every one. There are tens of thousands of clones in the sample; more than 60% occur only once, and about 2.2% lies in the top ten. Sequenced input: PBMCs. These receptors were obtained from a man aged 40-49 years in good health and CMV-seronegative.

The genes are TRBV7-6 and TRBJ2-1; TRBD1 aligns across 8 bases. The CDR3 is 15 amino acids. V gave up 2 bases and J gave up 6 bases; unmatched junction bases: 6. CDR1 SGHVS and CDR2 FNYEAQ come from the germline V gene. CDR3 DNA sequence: TGTGCCAGCAGCTTATTACAGGGGGTGGGCAATGAGCAGTTCTTC. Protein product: CASSLLQGVGNEQFF.

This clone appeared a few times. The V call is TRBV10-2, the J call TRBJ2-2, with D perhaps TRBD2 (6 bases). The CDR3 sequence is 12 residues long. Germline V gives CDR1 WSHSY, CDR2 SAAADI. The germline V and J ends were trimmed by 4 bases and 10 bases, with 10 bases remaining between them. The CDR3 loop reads CASSGGGKELFF. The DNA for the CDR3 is TGCGCCAGCAGTGGGGGCGGGAAGGAGCTGTTTTTT.

The CDR3 nucleotides read TGTGCCAGCAGCCATCAAGAAGGACACTTTTTAGGGCCTGAAGCTTTCTTT. Translation: CASSHQEGHFLGPEAFF. J is TRBJ1-1 and V is TRBV4-2, with TRBD1 as a possible D gene (5 bases). Germline values: CDR1 LGHNA, CDR2 YNFKEQ. This CDR3 region has 17 residues. V lost 3 bases to trimming and J lost 6 bases, with 23 bases between them.

Here the CDR3 reads CASRHERRGSYEQYF. The CDR3 DNA reads TGTGCCAGCAGACACGAGCGGCGCGGGTCCTACGAGCAGTACTTC. The V and J genes are TRBV6-5 and TRBJ2-7, with D tentatively TRBD2 (5 bases). Germline V gene lookup returns CDR1 MNHEY and CDR2 SVGAGI. The CDR3 extends over 15 amino acids. Trimming shortened V by 6 bases and J by 1 base, and 16 bases separated the two germline ends.

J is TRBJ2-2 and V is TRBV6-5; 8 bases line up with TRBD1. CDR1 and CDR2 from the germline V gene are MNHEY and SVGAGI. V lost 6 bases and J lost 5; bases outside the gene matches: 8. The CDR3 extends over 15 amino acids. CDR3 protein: CASRGDRSRTGELFF. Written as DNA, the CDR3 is TGTGCCAGCAGGGGGGACAGGAGTCGAACCGGGGAGCTGTTTTTT.

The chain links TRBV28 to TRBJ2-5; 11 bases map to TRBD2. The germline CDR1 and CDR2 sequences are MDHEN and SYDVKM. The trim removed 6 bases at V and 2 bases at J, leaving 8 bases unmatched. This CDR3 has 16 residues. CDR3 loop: CASSPMTSGTQETQYF. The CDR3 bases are TGTGCCAGCAGCCCGATGACTAGCGGGACACAAGAGACCCAGTACTTC. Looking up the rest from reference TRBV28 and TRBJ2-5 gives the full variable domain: DVKVTQSSRYLVKRTGEKVFLECVQDMDHENMFWYRQDPGLGLRLIYFSYDVKMKEKGDIPEGYSVSREKKERFSLILESASTNQTSMYLCASSPMTSGTQETQYFGPGTRLLVL.

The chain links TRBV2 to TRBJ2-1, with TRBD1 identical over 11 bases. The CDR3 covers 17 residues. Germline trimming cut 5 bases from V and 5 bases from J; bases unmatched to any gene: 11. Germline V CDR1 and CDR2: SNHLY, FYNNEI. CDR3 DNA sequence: TGTGCCAGCAGTACCACTGGGGGGACAGGGGGGAACAATGAGCAGTTCTTC. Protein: CASSTTGGTGGNNEQFF.

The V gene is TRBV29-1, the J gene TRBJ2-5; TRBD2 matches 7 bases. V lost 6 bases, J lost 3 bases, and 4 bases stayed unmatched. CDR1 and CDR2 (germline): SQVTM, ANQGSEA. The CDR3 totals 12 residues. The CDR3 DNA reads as TGCAGCGTGAATCGGGGGGAAGAGACCCAGTACTTC. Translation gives CSVNRGEETQYF.

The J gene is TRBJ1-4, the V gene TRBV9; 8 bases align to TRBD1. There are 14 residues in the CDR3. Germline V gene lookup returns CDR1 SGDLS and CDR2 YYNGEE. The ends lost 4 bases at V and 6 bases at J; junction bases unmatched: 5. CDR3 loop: CASSFGQGYEKLFF. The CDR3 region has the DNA TGTGCCAGCAGCTTCGGACAGGGTTATGAAAAACTGTTTTTT.

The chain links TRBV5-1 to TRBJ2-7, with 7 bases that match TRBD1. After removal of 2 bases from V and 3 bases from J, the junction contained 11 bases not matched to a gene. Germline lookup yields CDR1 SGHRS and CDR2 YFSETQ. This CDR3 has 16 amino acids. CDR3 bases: TGCGCCAGCAGCTTCCCTCAGGGACAGTCCTACTACGAGCAGTACTTC. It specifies CASSFPQGQSYYEQYF.

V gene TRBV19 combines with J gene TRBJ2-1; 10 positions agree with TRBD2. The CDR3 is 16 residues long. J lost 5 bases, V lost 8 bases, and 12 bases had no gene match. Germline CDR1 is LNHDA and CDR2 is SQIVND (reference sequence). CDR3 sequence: CASRRLSGGQDNEQFF. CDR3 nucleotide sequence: TGTGCCAGTCGTCGACTTAGCGGGGGGCAAGACAATGAGCAGTTCTTC.

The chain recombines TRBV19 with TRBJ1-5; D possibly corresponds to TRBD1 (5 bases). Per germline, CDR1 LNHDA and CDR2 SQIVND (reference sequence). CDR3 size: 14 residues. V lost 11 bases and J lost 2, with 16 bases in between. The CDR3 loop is CAVGATAGNQPQHF. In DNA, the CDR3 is TGTGCCGTAGGGGCCACGGCGGGCAATCAGCCCCAGCATTTT.

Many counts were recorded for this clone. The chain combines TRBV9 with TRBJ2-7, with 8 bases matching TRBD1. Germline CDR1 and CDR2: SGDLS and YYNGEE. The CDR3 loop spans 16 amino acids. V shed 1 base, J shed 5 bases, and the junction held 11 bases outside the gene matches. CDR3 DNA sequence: TGTGCCAGCAGCGTAAGTCGCAGGGGGCGGTTGAACGAGCAGTACTTC. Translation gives CASSVSRRGRLNEQYF. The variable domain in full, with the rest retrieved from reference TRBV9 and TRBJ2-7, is DSGVTQTPKHLITATGQRVTLRCSPRSGDLSVYWYQQSLDQGLQFLIQYYNGEERAKGNILERFSAQQFPDLHSELNLSSLELGDSALYFCASSVSRRGRLNEQYFGPGTRLTVT.

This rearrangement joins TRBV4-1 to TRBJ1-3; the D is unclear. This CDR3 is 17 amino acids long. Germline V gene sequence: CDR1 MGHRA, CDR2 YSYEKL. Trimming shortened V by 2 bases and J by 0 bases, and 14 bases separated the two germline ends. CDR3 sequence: CASSQISGRVSGNTIYF. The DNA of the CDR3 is TGCGCCAGCAGCCAAATCTCAGGTCGAGTCTCTGGAAACACCATATATTTT.

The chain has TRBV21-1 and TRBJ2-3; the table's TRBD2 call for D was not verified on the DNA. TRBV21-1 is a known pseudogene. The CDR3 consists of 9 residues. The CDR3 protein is CATLDTQYF. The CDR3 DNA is TGTGCCACACTGGATACGCAGTATTTT.

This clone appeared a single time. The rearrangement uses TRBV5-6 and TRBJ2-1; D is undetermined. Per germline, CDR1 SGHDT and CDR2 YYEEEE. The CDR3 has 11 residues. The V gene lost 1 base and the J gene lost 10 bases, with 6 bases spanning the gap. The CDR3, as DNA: TGTGCCAGCAGCTTGTTGGAGGAGCAGTTCTTC. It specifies CASSLLEEQFF. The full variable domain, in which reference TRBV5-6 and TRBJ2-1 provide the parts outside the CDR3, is DAGVTQSPTHLIKTRGQQVTLRCSPKSGHDTVSWYQQALGQGPQFIFQYYEEEERQRGNFPDRFSGHQFPNYSSELNVNALLLGDSALYLCASSLLEEQFFGPGTRLTVL.

CDR3 coding DNA: TGCGCCAGCAGCTTTGCAGGGAAATCGGGAGAGACCCAGTACTTC. Translating it yields CASSFAGKSGETQYF. The V gene is TRBV5-1, the J gene TRBJ2-5; tentatively, D is TRBD1 (5 bases). CDR1 and CDR2 (germline): SGHRS, YFSETQ. Trimming cost V 2 bases and J 4 bases, with 15 bases left between them. This CDR3 has 15 residues.

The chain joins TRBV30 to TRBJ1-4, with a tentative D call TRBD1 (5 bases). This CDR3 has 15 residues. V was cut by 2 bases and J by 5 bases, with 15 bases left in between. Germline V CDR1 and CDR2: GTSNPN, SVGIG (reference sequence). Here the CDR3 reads CAWSSQGLLNEKLFF. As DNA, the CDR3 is TGTGCCTGGAGTTCCCAGGGACTGCTGAATGAAAAACTGTTTTTT.

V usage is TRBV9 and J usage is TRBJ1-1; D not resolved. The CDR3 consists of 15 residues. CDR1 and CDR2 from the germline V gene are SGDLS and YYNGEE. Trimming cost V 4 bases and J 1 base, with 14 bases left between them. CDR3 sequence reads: CASSLSGLPNTEAFF. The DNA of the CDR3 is TGTGCCAGCAGCCTAAGCGGGCTCCCGAACACTGAAGCTTTCTTT.

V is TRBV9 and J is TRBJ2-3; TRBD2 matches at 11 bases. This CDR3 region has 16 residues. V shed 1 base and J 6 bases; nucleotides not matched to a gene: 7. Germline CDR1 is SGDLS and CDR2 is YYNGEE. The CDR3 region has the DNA TGTGCCAGCAGCGTAACTAGCGGGAGCCCCGGGGATACGCAGTATTTT. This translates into CASSVTSGSPGDTQYF.

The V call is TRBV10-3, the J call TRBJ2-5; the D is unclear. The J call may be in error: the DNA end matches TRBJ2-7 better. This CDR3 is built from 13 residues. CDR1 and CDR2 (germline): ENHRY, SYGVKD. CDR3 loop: CAISDPLFSEQYF. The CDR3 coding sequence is TGTGCCATCAGTGACCCATTATTCTCCGAGCAGTACTTC.

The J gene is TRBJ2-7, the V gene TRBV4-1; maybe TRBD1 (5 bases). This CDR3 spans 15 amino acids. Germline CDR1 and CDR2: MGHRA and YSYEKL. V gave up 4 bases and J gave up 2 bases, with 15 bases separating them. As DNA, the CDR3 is TGCGCCAGCAGCCTACTTGACAGTTTTCCCTACGAGCAGTACTTC. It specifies CASSLLDSFPYEQYF.

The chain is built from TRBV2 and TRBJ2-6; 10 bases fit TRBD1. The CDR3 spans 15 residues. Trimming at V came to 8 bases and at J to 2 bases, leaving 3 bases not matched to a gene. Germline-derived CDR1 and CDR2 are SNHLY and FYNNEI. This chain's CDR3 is CASSGTGAGANVLTF. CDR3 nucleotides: TGTGCCAGCTCCGGGACAGGGGCTGGGGCCAACGTCCTGACTTTC.

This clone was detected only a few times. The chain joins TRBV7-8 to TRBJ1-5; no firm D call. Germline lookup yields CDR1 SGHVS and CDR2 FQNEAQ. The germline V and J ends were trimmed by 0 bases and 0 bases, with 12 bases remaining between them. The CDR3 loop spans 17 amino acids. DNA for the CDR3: TGTGCCAGCAGCTTAGCGAGCAGGCCTAATAGCAATCAGCCCCAGCATTTT. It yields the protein CASSLASRPNSNQPQHF.

CDR3 coding DNA: TGTGCCAGCTCCATCCAGCGGGGGGGCGGTGAGACCCAGTACTTC. Its translation is CASSIQRGGGETQYF. This chain joins TRBV6-5 and TRBJ2-5, with TRBD2 matching over 10 bases. The CDR3 is 15 residues long. The ends lost 8 bases at V and 5 bases at J; junction bases unmatched: 11. Germline loops: CDR1 MNHEY, CDR2 SVGAGI.

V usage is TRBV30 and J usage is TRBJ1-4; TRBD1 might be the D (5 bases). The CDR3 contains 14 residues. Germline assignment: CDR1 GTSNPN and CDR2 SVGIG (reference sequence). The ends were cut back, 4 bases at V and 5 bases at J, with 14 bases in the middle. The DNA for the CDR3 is TGTGCCTGGAAAAGGGGCGGTGTGAATGAAAAACTGTTTTTT. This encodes CAWKRGGVNEKLFF. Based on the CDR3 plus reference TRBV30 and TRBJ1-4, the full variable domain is SQTIHQWPATLVQPVGSPLSLECTVEGTSNPNLYWYRQAAGRGLQLLFYSVGIGQISSEVPQNLSASRPQDRQFILSSKKLLLSDSGFYLCAWKRGGVNEKLFFGSGTQLSVL.

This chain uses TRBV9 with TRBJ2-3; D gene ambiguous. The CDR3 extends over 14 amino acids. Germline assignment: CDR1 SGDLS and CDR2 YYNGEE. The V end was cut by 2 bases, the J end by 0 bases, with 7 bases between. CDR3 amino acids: CASSVYSSTDTQYF. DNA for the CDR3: TGTGCCAGCAGCGTGTACAGCAGCACAGATACGCAGTATTTT.

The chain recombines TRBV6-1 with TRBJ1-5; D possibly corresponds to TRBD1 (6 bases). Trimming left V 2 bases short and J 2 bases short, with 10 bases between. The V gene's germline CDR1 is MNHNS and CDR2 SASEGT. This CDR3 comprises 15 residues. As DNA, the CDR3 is TGTGCCAGCAGTGAATTGGACAGAGGCAATCAGCCCCAGCATTTT. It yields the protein CASSELDRGNQPQHF.

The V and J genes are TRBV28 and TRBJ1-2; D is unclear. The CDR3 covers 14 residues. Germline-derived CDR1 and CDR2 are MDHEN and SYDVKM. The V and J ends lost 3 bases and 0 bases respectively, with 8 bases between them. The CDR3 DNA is TGTGCCAGCAGTTTGCCGGGTACTAACTATGGCTACACCTTC. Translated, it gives CASSLPGTNYGYTF.